The 10 T cell receptor beta chains in this list originate from one sample, sequenced in a study of blood T cell repertoires in COVID-19. TCRdb's table, derived via immunoSEQ multiplex PCR, lists solely in-frame clones and lacks some. Here the sample spans 75,000 to 90,000 clones, 90% being singletons. The specimen was peripheral blood. The source is a man younger than 35 with COVID-19, enrolled during active disease.

The rearrangement links TRBV29-1 to TRBJ1-1; TRBD1 aligns across 7 bases. CDR3 length equals 14 residues. CDR1 is SQVTM and CDR2 is ANQGSEA in the germline V gene. Trimming removed 0 bases from V and 2 bases from J; junction bases left unmatched: 3. CDR3 loop: CSVEDQGVNTEAFF. The CDR3, as DNA: TGCAGCGTTGAAGACCAGGGGGTTAACACTGAAGCTTTCTTT.

V usage is TRBV14 and J usage is TRBJ1-2; maybe TRBD1 (5 bases). In germline, CDR1 is SGHDN, CDR2 FVKESK. Trimming cost V 3 bases and J 4 bases, with 9 bases left between them. The CDR3 is 13 amino acids. This CDR3 is CASSQGRSYGYTF. The CDR3 DNA reads TGTGCCAGCAGCCAGGGGCGAAGCTATGGCTACACCTTC.

This chain connects TRBV27 to TRBJ2-7; 7 bases fit TRBD2. V was pared by 2 bases and J by 6 bases, with 4 bases of the junction left unmatched. CDR1 is MNHEY, CDR2 SMNVEV, per germline (reference sequence). The CDR3 length is 13 residues. CDR3 sequence (DNA): TGTGCCAGCAGTTTAGCTAGCGGACGCGAGCAGTACTTC. This encodes CASSLASGREQYF.

This clone is a singleton in its sample. This chain uses TRBV10-3 with TRBJ1-1, with 9 bases fitting TRBD1. The CDR3 loop spans 14 amino acids. The germline CDR1 and CDR2 sequences are ENHRY and SYGVKD. V dropped 0 bases and J dropped 10; count of bases not matched to a gene: 6. The CDR3 is CAISESGTGNPAFF. The CDR3 bases are TGTGCCATCAGTGAGTCCGGGACAGGGAACCCAGCTTTCTTT.

The CDR3 is CASSYSTHSSGNTIYF. The CDR3 nucleotides read TGTGCCAGCAGTTACTCGACACATTCCTCTGGAAACACCATATATTTT. The V and J genes are TRBV6-6 and TRBJ1-3; D unclear. CDR3 length: 16 amino acids. The germline V gene encodes CDR1 MNHNY and CDR2 SVGAGI (reference sequence). V lost 0 bases to trimming and J lost 0 bases, with 9 bases between them.

The chain uses TRBV30 and TRBJ1-6; D uncertain. V gave up 2 bases and J gave up 8 bases, with 13 bases separating them. The CDR3 runs 14 residues. Germline loops: CDR1 GTSNPN, CDR2 SVGIG (reference sequence). The CDR3 is CAWSKETSDSPLHF. CDR3 DNA sequence: TGTGCCTGGAGTAAGGAGACCTCAGATTCACCCCTCCACTTT.

V and J are TRBV4-3 and TRBJ2-3, with 8 positions matching TRBD2. CDR1 is LGHNA and CDR2 is YSLEER in the germline V gene. CDR3 length: 14 amino acids. J lost 4 bases, V lost 4 bases, and 4 bases had no gene match. Here the CDR3 DNA reads TGCGCCAGCAGCCGCGGGAGGTTTGCAGATACGCAGTATTTT. Translation gives CASSRGRFADTQYF.

The gene calls are TRBV6-5 and TRBJ2-5, with 13 nucleotides matching TRBD2. Losses at the gene ends were 2 bases for V and 6 bases for J; bases not matched to a gene: 3. CDR3 length equals 15 residues. CDR1 MNHEY and CDR2 SVGAGI come from the germline V gene. The CDR3 loop reads CASSYGGLAGKTQYF. In DNA form, the CDR3 reads TGTGCCAGCAGTTACGGGGGACTAGCGGGGAAGACCCAGTACTTC.

The chain couples TRBV6-6 to TRBJ1-6, with D possibly matching TRBD1 (6 bases). This CDR3 contains 14 residues. Trimming took 8 bases from V and 10 from J, leaving 18 bases between them. Germline V gives CDR1 MNHNY, CDR2 SVGAGI (reference sequence). CDR3 in DNA: TGTGCCAGCGATACAGGGACGGCCTTCTCACCCCTCCACTTT. Translation: CASDTGTAFSPLHF.

This chain links TRBV5-1 with TRBJ2-1; the D gene is possibly TRBD2 (5 bases). The CDR3 has 15 residues. The V end lost 2 bases, the J end lost 2 bases, and 11 bases lay between the germline ends. CDR1 and CDR2 (germline): SGHRS, YFSETQ. CDR3 region: CASSFRLAPYNEQFF. DNA for the CDR3: TGCGCCAGCAGCTTCCGTCTAGCTCCCTACAATGAGCAGTTCTTC.